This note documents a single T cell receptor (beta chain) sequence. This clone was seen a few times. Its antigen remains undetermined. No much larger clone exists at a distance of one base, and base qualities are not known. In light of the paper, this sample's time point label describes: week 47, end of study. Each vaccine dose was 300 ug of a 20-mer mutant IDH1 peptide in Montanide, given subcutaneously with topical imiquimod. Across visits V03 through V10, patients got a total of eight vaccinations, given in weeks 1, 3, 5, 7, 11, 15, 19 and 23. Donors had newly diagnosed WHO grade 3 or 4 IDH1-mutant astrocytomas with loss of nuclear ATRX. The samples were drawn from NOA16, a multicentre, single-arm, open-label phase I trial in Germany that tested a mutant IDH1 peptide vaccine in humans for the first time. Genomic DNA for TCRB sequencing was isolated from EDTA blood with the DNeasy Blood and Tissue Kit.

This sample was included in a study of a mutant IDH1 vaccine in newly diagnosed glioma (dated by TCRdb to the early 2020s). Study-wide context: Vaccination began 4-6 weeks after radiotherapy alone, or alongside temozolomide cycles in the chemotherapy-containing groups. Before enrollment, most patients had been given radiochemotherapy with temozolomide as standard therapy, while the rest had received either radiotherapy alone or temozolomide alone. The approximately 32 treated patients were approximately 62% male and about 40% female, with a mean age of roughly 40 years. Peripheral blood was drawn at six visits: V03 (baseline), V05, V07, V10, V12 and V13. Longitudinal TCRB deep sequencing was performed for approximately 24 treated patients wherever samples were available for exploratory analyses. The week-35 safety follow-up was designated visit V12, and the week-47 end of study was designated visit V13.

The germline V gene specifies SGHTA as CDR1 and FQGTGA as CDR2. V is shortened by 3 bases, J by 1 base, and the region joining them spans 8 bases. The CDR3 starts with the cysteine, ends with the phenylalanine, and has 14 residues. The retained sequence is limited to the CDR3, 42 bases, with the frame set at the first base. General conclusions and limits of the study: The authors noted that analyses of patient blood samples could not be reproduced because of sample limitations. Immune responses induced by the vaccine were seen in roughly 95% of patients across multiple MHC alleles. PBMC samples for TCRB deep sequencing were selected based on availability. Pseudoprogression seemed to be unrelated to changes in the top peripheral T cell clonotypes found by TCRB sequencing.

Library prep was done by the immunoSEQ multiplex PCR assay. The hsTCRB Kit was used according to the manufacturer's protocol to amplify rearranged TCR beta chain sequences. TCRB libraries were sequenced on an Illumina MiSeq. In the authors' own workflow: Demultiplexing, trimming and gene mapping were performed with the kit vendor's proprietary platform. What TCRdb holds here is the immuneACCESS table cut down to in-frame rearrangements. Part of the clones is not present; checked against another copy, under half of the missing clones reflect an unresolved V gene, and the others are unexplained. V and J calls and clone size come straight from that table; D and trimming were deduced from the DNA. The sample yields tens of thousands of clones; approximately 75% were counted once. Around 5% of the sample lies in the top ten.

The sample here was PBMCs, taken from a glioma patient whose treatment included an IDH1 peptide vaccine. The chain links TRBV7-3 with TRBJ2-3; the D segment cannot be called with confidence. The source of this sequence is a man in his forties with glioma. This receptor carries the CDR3 CASSFGPRTDTQYF. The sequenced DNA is TGTGCCAGCAGCTTCGGGCCACGCACAGATACGCAGTATTTT.